Presented here are 22 T cell receptor beta chains from one specimen sequenced in a study of blood T cells in healthy people across ages. Then a second PCR, running about 6 to 12 cycles, was carried out with a sample-barcoded 5' primer and a J-beta primer mix. MiXCR, run by TCRdb on the 5' RACE reads, gives a single entry per CDR3 protein. The data contain 800,000 to 950,000 distinct CDR3 sequences, under 35% of them singletons. The data were also submitted as part of a second study, on T cells of mothers and their children.

The sample comprised blood. The source of these receptors is a woman aged 40 to 50 in good health.

The V and J genes are TRBV7-8 and TRBJ1-2; D not resolved. V was trimmed by 1 base and J by 1 base, leaving 7 bases between them. This CDR3 region has 14 residues. Germline V gives CDR1 SGHVS, CDR2 FQNEAQ. The CDR3 DNA is TGTGCCAGCAGCTTAGGCACACATAACTATGGCTACACCTTC. It translates to CASSLGTHNYGYTF.

This clonotype was detected many times. The J gene is TRBJ2-4, the V gene TRBV6-1; no clear D gene. The CDR3 extends over 15 amino acids. V lost 2 bases to trimming and J lost 0 bases, with 8 bases between them. Germline assignment: CDR1 MNHNS and CDR2 SASEGT. In nucleotides, the CDR3 is TGTGCCAGCAGTGAAATGGTCCTAGCCAAAAACATTCAGTACTTC. The encoded protein is CASSEMVLAKNIQYF.

V usage is TRBV12-3 or TRBV12-4 and J usage is TRBJ1-2; D gene unclear. CDR3 size: 14 residues. V lost 6 bases and J 6 bases, leaving 17 bases between the germline ends. The CDR3 bases are TGTGCCAGCAGCCTCACGGACCCATCAGATGGCTACACCTTC. It codes for CASSLTDPSDGYTF.

This clonotype has a count of ten or more. The chain employs TRBV12-3 or TRBV12-4 and TRBJ2-7; 10 bases map to TRBD1. This CDR3 spans 15 amino acids. V was pared by 5 bases and J by 7 bases, with 11 bases of the junction left unmatched. In nucleotides, the CDR3 is TGTGCCAGCAGTACAATGACAGGGGGCGTGGGTGAGCAGTACTTC. It translates to CASSTMTGGVGEQYF.

In the case of this clonotype: This may be a read error: a much more frequent sequence differs by one nucleotide. The CDR3 nucleotides read TGTACCAGCAGCGTACTGGGGGACTCCTACGAGCAGTACTTC. It translates to CTSSVLGDSYEQYF. The J gene is TRBJ2-7, the V gene TRBV5-6; D might be TRBD1 or TRBD2, each matching 5 bases. The CDR3 has 14 residues. Germline CDR1 reads SGHDT; CDR2 reads YYEEEE.

The J gene is TRBJ2-1, the V gene TRBV7-8, with TRBD2 matching 11 bases. V lost 4 bases and J lost 6; bases outside the gene matches: 11. This CDR3 spans 17 amino acids. Germline V gene data show CDR1 as SGHVS and CDR2 as FQNEAQ. CDR3 sequence: CASSYRSGGVSGNEQFF. CDR3 nucleotides: TGTGCCAGCAGCTACCGTAGCGGGGGGGTTAGTGGCAATGAGCAGTTCTTC.

V and J are TRBV11-2 and TRBJ2-1; D remains ambiguous. CDR3 length: 15 residues. CDR1 is SGHAT and CDR2 is FQNNGV in the germline V gene. Deletions cut 1 base from V and 4 bases from J, with 11 bases between. CDR3 protein: CASSLGPQRYNEQFF. The CDR3 DNA follows: TGTGCCAGCAGCTTAGGACCACAGAGATACAATGAGCAGTTCTTC.

This clonotype has only a few counts. The V gene is TRBV7-2, the J gene TRBJ2-3; 11 positions agree with TRBD2. The germline V gene has CDR1 SGHTA and CDR2 FQGNSA. Trimming at V came to 5 bases and at J to 2 bases, leaving 6 bases not matched to a gene. This CDR3 is 16 amino acids long. CDR3 loop: CASSRPTSGDTDTQYF. The CDR3, as DNA: TGTGCCAGCAGCCGACCGACTAGCGGGGACACAGATACGCAGTATTTT.

This clonotype was counted a few times. The chain combines TRBV7-2 with TRBJ2-7; 13 bases fit TRBD2. The CDR3 length is 19 residues. The trim removed 3 bases at V and 0 bases at J, leaving 11 bases unmatched. Per the germline V gene, CDR1 is SGHTA and CDR2 is FQGNSA. The CDR3 region has the DNA TGTGCCAGCAGCTTTCCCTCCGGGACTAGCGGGGCCAGCTCCTACGAGCAGTACTTC. Translating it yields CASSFPSGTSGASSYEQYF.

The chain has TRBV5-4 and TRBJ2-7; 9 nucleotides agree with TRBD2. CDR1 is SGHNT and CDR2 is YYREEE in the germline V gene (reference sequence). V shed 4 bases, J shed 7 bases, and the junction held 21 bases outside the gene matches. The CDR3 extends over 18 amino acids. CDR3 sequence reads: CASSPAGASGTSYNEQYF. For the CDR3, the DNA is TGTGCCAGCAGCCCGGCGGGGGCTAGCGGGACCTCCTACAATGAGCAGTACTTC.

In DNA, the CDR3 is TGCAGCGCCCGGGACAGCATAAACTATGGCTACACCTTC. The encoded protein is CSARDSINYGYTF. The chain joins TRBV29-1 to TRBJ1-2; 7 bases are a match to TRBD1. J lost 2 bases, V lost 7 bases, and 7 bases had no gene match. CDR1 is SQVTM and CDR2 is ANQGSEA in the germline V gene. The CDR3 spans 13 residues. Full variable domain (rest looked up from reference TRBV29-1 and TRBJ1-2): SAVISQKPSRDICQRGTSLTIQCQVDSQVTMMFWYRQQPGQSLTLIATANQGSEATYESGFVIDKFPISRPNLTFSTLTVSNMSPEDSSIYLCSARDSINYGYTFGSGTRLTVV.

The chain employs TRBV6-5 and TRBJ2-3, with D possibly matching TRBD2 (5 bases). The CDR3 runs 17 residues. Germline V lookup: CDR1 MNHEY, CDR2 SVGAGI. The V end was cut by 3 bases, the J end by 4 bases, with 20 bases between. CDR3: CASSYEPAQRAADTQYF. CDR3 coding DNA: TGTGCCAGCAGTTATGAACCGGCCCAGAGGGCGGCAGATACGCAGTATTTT.

The chain carries TRBV12-3 or TRBV12-4 and TRBJ1-2, with 10 bases aligning to TRBD1. The CDR3 contains 17 residues. The ends lost 6 bases at V and 2 bases at J; junction bases unmatched: 12. The CDR3 nucleotides read TGTGCCAGCAGCGGACTCCGGGACAGGGGTAACAACTATGGCTACACCTTC. Translated, it gives CASSGLRDRGNNYGYTF.

This clonotype was found a few times. CDR3 nucleotides: TGCGCCAGCAGCGGGAATGGAGGGGGCGGAACCGTAGCTTTCTTT. It translates to CASSGNGGGGTVAFF. This rearrangement joins TRBV5-1 to TRBJ1-1; 7 nucleotides line up with TRBD1. This CDR3 spans 15 amino acids. The V gene end was trimmed by 4 bases and the J gene end by 10 bases; junction bases not matched to a gene: 16. Germline CDR1 is SGHRS and CDR2 is YFSETQ.

The sample holds many counts of this clonotype. The rearrangement uses TRBV7-9 and TRBJ2-7; the match to TRBD1 covers 9 bases. Germline V gene data show CDR1 as SEHNR and CDR2 as FQNEAQ (reference sequence). The junction had 12 bases not matched to a gene; V was cut back by 5 bases and J by 4 bases. This CDR3 region has 16 residues. CDR3 residues: CASSPRGTGSPYEQYF. CDR3 DNA sequence: TGTGCCAGCAGCCCTAGAGGGACAGGGTCGCCGTACGAGCAGTACTTC.

This clonotype appeared a few times. The CDR3 protein is CASSSWGLREMNTEAFF. CDR3 sequence (DNA): TGTGCCAGCAGCTCTTGGGGGCTACGGGAGATGAACACTGAAGCTTTCTTT. The genes are TRBV11-2 and TRBJ1-1, with a weak D call TRBD1 (6 bases). The CDR3 covers 17 residues. CDR1 is SGHAT, CDR2 FQNNGV, per germline. Trimming left V 4 bases short and J 0 bases short, with 18 bases between. The full variable domain, rest sourced from reference TRBV11-2 and TRBJ1-1, is EAGVAQSPRYKIIEKRQSVAFWCNPISGHATLYWYQQILGQGPKLLIQFQNNGVVDDSQLPKDRFSAERLKGVDSTLKIQPAKLEDSAVYLCASSSWGLREMNTEAFFGQGTRLTVV.

This clonotype showed up many times. This chain links TRBV6-4 with TRBJ2-1, with a weak D call TRBD1 (6 bases). Trimming shortened V by 6 bases and J by 3 bases, and 12 bases separated the two germline ends. Germline V gene lookup returns CDR1 MRHNA and CDR2 SNTAGT. The CDR3 is 14 residues long. The CDR3 DNA sequence: TGTGCCAGCAGCTACAGGGCGGACTACAATGAGCAGTTCTTC. As protein: CASSYRADYNEQFF.

The table lists this clonotype with many counts. This chain uses TRBV9 with TRBJ1-2, with D unresolved. The V end was cut by 0 bases, the J end by 1 base, with 10 bases between. Germline CDR1 is SGDLS and CDR2 is YYNGEE. The CDR3 covers 15 residues. Here the CDR3 DNA reads TGTGCCAGCAGCGTAGAGCCAAACGTTAACTATGGCTACACCTTC. Amino acids: CASSVEPNVNYGYTF.

V is TRBV12-3 or TRBV12-4 and J is TRBJ1-1, with a possible D match to TRBD1 (6 bases). Trimming took off 2 bases at V and 3 bases at J, with 16 bases between the two ends. The CDR3 totals 16 residues. CDR3: CASSLRRGAMDTEAFF. The CDR3, as DNA: TGTGCCAGCAGTTTACGGCGGGGGGCTATGGACACTGAAGCTTTCTTT.

This clonotype was seen a few times. The rearrangement uses TRBV5-6 and TRBJ2-3, with D uncertain. The CDR3 runs 18 residues. CDR1 SGHDT and CDR2 YYEEEE come from the germline V gene. Trimming removed 0 bases at V and 0 bases at J, with 17 bases between. CDR3 nucleotides: TGTGCCAGCAGCTTGGAGAGGAGTGGCCCGCTCAGCACAGATACGCAGTATTTT. This encodes CASSLERSGPLSTDTQYF.

This clonotype has a count of ten or more. Here the CDR3 reads CASSLGEYYGYTF. The DNA for the CDR3 is TGTGCCAGCAGCTTAGGTGAATACTATGGCTACACCTTC. The rearrangement uses TRBV11-2 and TRBJ1-2; D remains ambiguous. Between the trimmed V and J ends, which lost 1 base and 3 bases, there was a span of 6 bases. Germline loops: CDR1 SGHAT, CDR2 FQNNGV. The CDR3 runs to 13 residues.

The chain recombines TRBV27 with TRBJ1-1, with D uncertain. V was cut by 4 bases and J by 1 base, with 16 bases left in between. Germline-derived CDR1 and CDR2 are MNHEY and SMNVEV (reference sequence). There are 16 residues in the CDR3. Here the CDR3 DNA reads TGTGCCAGCAGTTCCAGCTGGCTGGGATCGAACACTGAAGCTTTCTTT. As protein: CASSSSWLGSNTEAFF.